These 19 T cell receptor beta chains originate from one sample sequenced in a study of blood T cell repertoires in COVID-19. This table comes from immunoSEQ multiplex PCR, and its TCRdb copy is limited to in-frame clones, with some not included. Of approximately 83,000 clones in the sample, roughly three quarters were seen once. The sample taken for sequencing was peripheral blood. The receptor set was obtained from a woman aged 80 or over with acute or convalescent COVID-19.

This chain joins TRBV19 and TRBJ2-5; 13 nucleotides align to TRBD2. Germline V gives CDR1 LNHDA, CDR2 SQIVND (reference sequence). The CDR3 consists of 16 residues. After removal of 5 bases from V and 2 bases from J, the junction contained 5 bases not matched to a gene. CDR3 sequence reads: CASSPPGLAGQETQYF. The CDR3 bases are TGTGCCAGTAGTCCACCGGGACTAGCGGGACAAGAGACCCAGTACTTC.

The rearrangement uses TRBV6-5 and TRBJ2-5; TRBD1 aligns across 8 bases. Trimming removed 4 bases from V and 5 bases from J; junction bases left unmatched: 12. CDR3 size: 16 residues. Looked up from germline, CDR1 is MNHEY and CDR2 is SVGAGI. CDR3 region: CASSSYRGWQGETQYF. The CDR3 DNA reads TGTGCCAGCAGTTCATACAGGGGGTGGCAGGGGGAGACCCAGTACTTC.

The J gene is TRBJ2-1, the V gene TRBV3-1 (or the pseudogene TRBV3-2); 8 bases are shared with TRBD2. V shed 4 bases, J shed 8 bases, and the junction held 19 bases outside the gene matches. In germline, CDR1 is LGHDT, CDR2 YNNKEL (reference sequence). The CDR3 is 18 residues long. In nucleotides, the CDR3 is TGTGCCAGCAGCCCATATAGGAGCGGGAGTAGGGTTTTCGATGAGCAGTTCTTC. Amino acids: CASSPYRSGSRVFDEQFF.

This clone has a handful of counts. The CDR3 DNA reads as TGTGCCATCCGGACTAGAAGCGCCGGGGAGCTGTTTTTT. Amino acid sequence: CAIRTRSAGELFF. The chain is built from TRBV13 and TRBJ2-2; TRBD2 aligns across 7 bases. Per the germline V gene, CDR1 is PRHDT and CDR2 is FYEKMQ (reference sequence). The trim removed 10 bases at V and 6 bases at J, leaving 8 bases unmatched. CDR3 length equals 13 residues.

This clone has more than one count but fewer than ten. The V gene is TRBV7-2, the J gene TRBJ1-2; the D gene is possibly TRBD1 (5 bases). The length of the CDR3 is 14 residues. The V end was cut by 5 bases, the J end by 2 bases, with 12 bases between. From germline, CDR1 is SGHTA and CDR2 FQGNSA. Here the CDR3 reads CASSPSRGNYGYTF. The CDR3 DNA reads as TGTGCCAGCAGCCCCAGTAGGGGAAACTATGGCTACACCTTC.

This clone occurred once. The V and J genes are TRBV28 and TRBJ1-2; no firm D call. The ends were cut back, 1 base at V and 6 bases at J, with 9 bases in the middle. In germline, CDR1 is MDHEN, CDR2 SYDVKM. The CDR3 consists of 13 residues. This chain's CDR3 is CASSLSSGNGYTF. CDR3 nucleotide sequence: TGTGCCAGCAGTTTATCATCGGGGAATGGCTACACCTTC.

The rearrangement uses TRBV19 and TRBJ2-3; the D gene is possibly TRBD2 (5 bases). The CDR3 loop spans 15 amino acids. V was pared by 6 bases and J by 6 bases, with 19 bases between. CDR1 and CDR2 (germline): LNHDA, SQIVND (reference sequence). The CDR3 bases are TGTGCCAGTAGCCCTGGGCGGGCCCCCGGGGATACGCAGTATTTT. This sequence encodes CASSPGRAPGDTQYF.

The rearrangement links TRBV7-9 to TRBJ2-5; tentatively, D is TRBD1 (6 bases). Germline CDR1 and CDR2: SEHNR and FQNEAQ (reference sequence). This CDR3 has 14 amino acids. Trimming left V 5 bases short and J 4 bases short, with 14 bases between. CDR3 amino acids: CASSLQGFGETQYF. The CDR3 DNA sequence: TGTGCCAGCAGCCTACAGGGTTTCGGAGAGACCCAGTACTTC.

This chain uses TRBV7-2 with TRBJ2-7, with TRBD2 matching over 7 bases. Losses at the gene ends were 5 bases for V and 9 bases for J; bases not matched to a gene: 22. Per the germline V gene, CDR1 is SGHTA and CDR2 is FQGNSA. The CDR3 has 17 amino acids. CDR3 in DNA: TGTGCCAGCAGCCTACAACCCCCTCGGGCCGGGAGGTCACGGCAGTACTTC. As protein: CASSLQPPRAGRSRQYF.

The V gene is TRBV28, the J gene TRBJ1-2; D is unresolved. From germline, CDR1 is MDHEN and CDR2 SYDVKM. This CDR3 has 13 residues. Trimming cost V 7 bases and J 2 bases, with 11 bases left between them. The DNA of the CDR3 is TGTGCCAGCAAGGAGGGAGGGAACTATGGCTACACCTTC. This sequence encodes CASKEGGNYGYTF.

This clone was recorded only once. The rearrangement links TRBV10-3 to TRBJ2-7, with TRBD1 matching over 12 bases. This CDR3 is built from 15 residues. Trimming cost V 6 bases and J 4 bases; bases outside gene matches: 7. Germline CDR1 is ENHRY and CDR2 is SYGVKD. CDR3 region: CAISYTGQGAYEQYF. DNA of the CDR3: TGTGCCATCAGCTACACGGGACAGGGGGCTTACGAGCAGTACTTC.

V is TRBV19 and J is TRBJ1-1, with TRBD1 as a possible D gene (6 bases). There are 14 residues in the CDR3. Trimming pared 5 bases from V and 0 bases from J, leaving 10 bases between. Germline CDR1 is LNHDA and CDR2 is SQIVND (reference sequence). The CDR3 spells CASSVRGVNTEAFF. CDR3 nucleotide sequence: TGTGCCAGTAGTGTCAGGGGAGTGAACACTGAAGCTTTCTTT.

This clone was detected many times. The gene calls are TRBV2 and TRBJ2-5, with 7 bases aligning to TRBD1. The CDR3 length is 15 residues. Per the germline V gene, CDR1 is SNHLY and CDR2 is FYNNEI. The trim removed 6 bases at V and 5 bases at J, leaving 12 bases unmatched. DNA of the CDR3: TGTGCCAGCAGGCGCGGACAGGCGGCCCGGGAGACCCAGTACTTC. Translating it yields CASRRGQAARETQYF.

The CDR3 sequence is CASSLDSGANVLTF. CDR3 bases: TGTGCCAGCAGCTTGGATAGTGGGGCCAACGTCCTGACTTTC. The J gene is TRBJ2-6, the V gene TRBV5-4, with D unresolved. The V end was cut by 0 bases, the J end by 3 bases, with 4 bases between. Germline assignment: CDR1 SGHNT and CDR2 YYREEE (reference sequence). The CDR3 contains 14 residues.

This clone showed up just a few times. J is TRBJ2-7 and V is TRBV4-2, with TRBD1 identical over 10 bases. Unmatched junction bases numbered 6, after V lost 1 base and J lost 3 bases. The germline V gene encodes CDR1 LGHNA and CDR2 YNFKEQ. The CDR3 is 16 residues long. Here the CDR3 reads CASSQARQGAYYEQYF. CDR3 coding DNA: TGTGCCAGCAGCCAAGCTCGACAGGGGGCCTACTACGAGCAGTACTTC.

The gene calls are TRBV7-2 and TRBJ1-2; 9 nucleotides align to TRBD1. Germline loops: CDR1 SGHTA, CDR2 FQGNSA. The CDR3 sequence is 15 residues long. Trimming took 5 bases from V and 4 from J; bases not matched to a gene: 8. The CDR3 reads CASSPPQGAGYGYTF. The CDR3 coding sequence is TGTGCCAGCAGCCCACCACAGGGGGCCGGCTATGGCTACACCTTC.

The chain uses TRBV27 and TRBJ1-5, with D possibly TRBD1 on 5 matching bases. This CDR3 spans 14 amino acids. The V and J ends lost 6 bases and 6 bases respectively, with 15 bases between them. Looked up from germline, CDR1 is MNHEY and CDR2 is SMNVEV (reference sequence). CDR3: CASSPSRGLQPQHF. In DNA, the CDR3 is TGTGCCAGCAGCCCGTCTAGGGGTCTTCAGCCCCAGCATTTT.

This clone was seen just once. V gene TRBV18 combines with J gene TRBJ2-1; tentative D call: TRBD2 (5 bases). The CDR3 has 17 amino acids. Germline V gene sequence: CDR1 KGHSH, CDR2 LQKENI. With 0 bases removed from V and 0 bases from J, the gap between germline ends came to 12 bases. CDR3 residues: CASSPPKAVGSYNEQFF. The CDR3 DNA reads TGTGCCAGCTCACCACCTAAAGCGGTCGGCTCCTACAATGAGCAGTTCTTC. Drawing the rest from reference TRBV18 and TRBJ2-1, the complete variable domain is NAGVMQNPRHLVRRRGQEARLRCSPMKGHSHVYWYRQLPEEGLKFMVYLQKENIIDESGMPKERFSAEFPKEGPSILRIQQVVRGDSAAYFCASSPPKAVGSYNEQFFGPGTRLTVL.

This clone came up a few times. V usage is TRBV7-3 and J usage is TRBJ1-2, with D perhaps matching TRBD1 (6 bases). CDR3 length: 15 amino acids. The V end lost 2 bases, the J end lost 7 bases, and 17 bases lay between the germline ends. Germline V gives CDR1 SGHTA, CDR2 FQGTGA. The CDR3 bases are TGTGCCAGCAGCTTAGGACAGAAAATTACCCTTGGCTACACCTTC. Translating gives CASSLGQKITLGYTF.